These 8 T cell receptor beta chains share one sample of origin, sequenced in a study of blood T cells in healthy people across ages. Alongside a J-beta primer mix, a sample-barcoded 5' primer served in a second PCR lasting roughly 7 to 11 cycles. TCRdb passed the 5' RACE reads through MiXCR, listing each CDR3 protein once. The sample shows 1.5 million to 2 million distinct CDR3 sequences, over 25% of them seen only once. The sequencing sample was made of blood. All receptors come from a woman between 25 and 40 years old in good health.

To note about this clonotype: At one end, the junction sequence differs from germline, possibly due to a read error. The CDR3 DNA sequence: TGTGCCACCCGGGACAGGGTCAATGAGCAGGTCTTC. Translated: CATRDRVNEQVF. The rearrangement links TRBV24-1 to TRBJ2-1; 9 bases match TRBD1. There are 12 residues in the CDR3. Germline CDR1 is KGHDR and CDR2 is SFDVKD.

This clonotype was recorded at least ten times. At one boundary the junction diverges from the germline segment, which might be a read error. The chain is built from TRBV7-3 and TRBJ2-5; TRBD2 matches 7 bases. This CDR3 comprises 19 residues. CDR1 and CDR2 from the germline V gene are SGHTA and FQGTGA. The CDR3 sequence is CASSLSSTGRGEYQDTQYF. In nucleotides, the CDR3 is TGTGCCAGCAGCTTAAGTTCCACAGGTCGGGGGGAGTACCAAGATACCCAGTACTTC.

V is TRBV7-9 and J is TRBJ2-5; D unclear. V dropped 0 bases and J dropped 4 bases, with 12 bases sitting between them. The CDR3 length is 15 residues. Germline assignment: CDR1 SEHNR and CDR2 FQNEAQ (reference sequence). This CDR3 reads CASSLAEGRPETQYF. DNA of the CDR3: TGTGCCAGCAGCTTAGCGGAAGGGCGCCCAGAGACCCAGTACTTC.

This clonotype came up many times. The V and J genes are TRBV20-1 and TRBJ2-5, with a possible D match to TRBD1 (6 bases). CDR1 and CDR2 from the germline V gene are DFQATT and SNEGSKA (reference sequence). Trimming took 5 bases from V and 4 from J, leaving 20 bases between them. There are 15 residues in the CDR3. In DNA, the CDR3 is TGCAGTGCTGAGATCGGCCAGGGGACGCGAGAGACCCAGTACTTC. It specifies CSAEIGQGTRETQYF.

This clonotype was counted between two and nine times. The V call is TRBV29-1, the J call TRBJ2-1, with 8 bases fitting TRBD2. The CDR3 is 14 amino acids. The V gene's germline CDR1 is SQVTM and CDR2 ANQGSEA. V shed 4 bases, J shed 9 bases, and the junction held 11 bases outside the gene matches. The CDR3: CSVAGQRGSGEQFF. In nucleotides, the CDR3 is TGCAGCGTTGCAGGCCAGCGGGGGTCGGGTGAGCAGTTCTTC.

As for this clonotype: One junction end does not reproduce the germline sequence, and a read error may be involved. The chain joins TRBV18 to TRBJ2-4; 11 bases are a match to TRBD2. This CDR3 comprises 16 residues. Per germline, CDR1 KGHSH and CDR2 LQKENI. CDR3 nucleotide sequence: TGTGCCAGCACACCAAGTCTAGCGGGAGGTCGGGACATTCAGTACTTC. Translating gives CASTPSLAGGRDIQYF.

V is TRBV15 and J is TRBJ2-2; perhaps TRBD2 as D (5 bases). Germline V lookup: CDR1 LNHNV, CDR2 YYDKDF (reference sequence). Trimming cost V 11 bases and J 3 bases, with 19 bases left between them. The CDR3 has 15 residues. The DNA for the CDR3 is TGTGCCGCCCCCCTCTGCCCGGAGGACACCGGGGAGCTGTTTTTT. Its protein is CAAPLCPEDTGELFF.

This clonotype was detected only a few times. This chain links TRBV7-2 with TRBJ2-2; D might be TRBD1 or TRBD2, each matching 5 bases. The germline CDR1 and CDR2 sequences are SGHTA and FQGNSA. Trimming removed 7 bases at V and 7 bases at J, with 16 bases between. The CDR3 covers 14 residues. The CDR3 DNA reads TGTGCCAGCACCGCCTTTATTGGGGGCGGGGAGCTGTTTTTT. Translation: CASTAFIGGGELFF.